This TCR beta chain was documented in a study of post-analysis software for immune sequencing data. Study-level information: The patients showed relapsing-remitting, secondary progressive and progressive-relapsing multiple sclerosis courses. Whole-study results and caveats: The five TRBV segments detected at higher frequency in patients than in controls included TRBV5-6, TRBV5-1 and TRBV20-1.

Unique molecular identifiers featured in each of the TCR beta cDNA libraries. TCRdb processed the PCR reads anew with MiXCR; each CDR3 protein has one entry. The sample contains about 260,000 distinct CDR3 sequences, approximately 34% of which appear only once. In this sample, this clonotype turned up many times. Its cognate antigen is unknown. Per the germline V gene, CDR1 is SQVTM and CDR2 is ANQGSEA. This CDR3 has 12 residues. V gave up 4 bases and J gave up 5 bases, with 8 bases separating them. Sample: blood. This clonotype was sampled from a girl aged 10-17 years with multiple sclerosis. This rearrangement joins TRBV29-1 to TRBJ1-4, with D unresolved. The CDR3: CSVGAVNEKLFF. CDR3 sequence (DNA): TGCAGCGTTGGGGCAGTCAATGAAAAACTGTTTTTT.